These 19 T cell receptor beta chains were all obtained from the same sample, sequenced in a study of spatial heterogeneity in lung cancer. Whole-study findings and limits: In tumors, expanded intratumoral alpha and beta TCR counts tracked mutation counts.

TCRdb processed the 5' RACE reads anew with MiXCR; each CDR3 protein has one entry. The sample lists around 7,800 distinct CDR3 sequences; 8.2% were seen once. Their antigens remain unidentified. Time point specified: sample taken at primary tumor resection. This specimen consisted of lung tumor tissue, obtained at surgery. Source of these receptors: a male donor with early-stage non-small cell lung cancer.

By sample fraction, this clonotype is medium-sized (0.01 to 0.1%). For a library built for alpha chains, this beta chain is a stray read; little rests on its size. The chain joins TRBV2 to TRBJ2-3; 12 bases are a match to TRBD2. The CDR3 is made up of 19 amino acids. Germline V CDR1 and CDR2: SNHLY, FYNNEI. J gave up 3 bases and V 4 bases, and 14 bases lay outside the gene matches. The CDR3 protein is CASSGGPRLAGELTDTQYF. Here the CDR3 DNA reads TGTGCCAGCAGTGGGGGGCCGAGACTAGCGGGAGAATTAACAGATACGCAGTATTTT.

In this sample, this clonotype is medium-sized (0.01 to 0.1%). This beta chain is a stray read from a library made for alpha chains; its abundance is not meaningful. This rearrangement joins TRBV10-3 to TRBJ1-1, with D possibly matching TRBD1 (6 bases). The V end was cut by 5 bases, the J end by 1 base, with 8 bases between. Germline V gives CDR1 ENHRY, CDR2 SYGVKD. The length of the CDR3 is 13 residues. CDR3 sequence (DNA): TGTGCCATCAGTCGGACAGAGAACACTGAAGCTTTCTTT. Translating it yields CAISRTENTEAFF.

Ten or more counts support this clonotype. This beta chain lies outside the target of a library built for alpha chains; its clone size means little. V and J are TRBV6-2 or TRBV6-3 and TRBJ2-5; 7 bases line up with TRBD2. V shed 5 bases and J 2 bases; nucleotides not matched to a gene: 8. The germline V gene has CDR1 MNHEY and CDR2 SVGEGT. This CDR3 region has 15 residues. In DNA form, the CDR3 reads TGTGCCAGCAGTGATCAGGGACTACCTCAAGAGACCCAGTACTTC. Its protein is CASSDQGLPQETQYF.

This clonotype ranks as medium-sized (0.01 to 0.1%). A library prepared for alpha chains yielded this beta chain as an off-target read; its size is of little meaning. The chain links TRBV29-1 to TRBJ2-3; D unresolved. V was cut by 3 bases and J by 1 base, with 8 bases left in between. This CDR3 comprises 13 residues. The germline V gene encodes CDR1 SQVTM and CDR2 ANQGSEA. CDR3 sequence: CSVEWQGTDTQYF. The CDR3, as DNA: TGCAGCGTTGAGTGGCAGGGCACAGATACGCAGTATTTT.

Comments on this clonotype: The library was designed around alpha chains, so this beta chain is a stray read whose abundance carries little weight. V usage is TRBV25-1 and J usage is TRBJ1-3, with a possible D match to TRBD1 (6 bases). Germline V gives CDR1 MGHDK, CDR2 SYGVNS. The V end was cut by 5 bases, the J end by 0 bases, with 11 bases between. The CDR3 runs 15 residues. CDR3 nucleotide sequence: TGTGCCAGCAGTAAACAGGGTAACTCTGGAAACACCATATATTTT. Residues: CASSKQGNSGNTIYF.

By share, this clonotype counts as medium-sized. The library was prepared for alpha chains; this beta chain is a stray read, so its frequency means little. The chain recombines TRBV6-5 with TRBJ1-4; tentative D call: TRBD1 (5 bases). The V gene lost 10 bases and the J gene lost 5 bases, with 17 bases spanning the gap. The CDR3 has 14 residues. Per the germline V gene, CDR1 is MNHEY and CDR2 is SVGAGI. Here the CDR3 DNA reads TGTGCCACTTCCCGAATTCGACAGAATGAAAAACTGTTTTTT. Translated: CATSRIRQNEKLFF.

Points on this clonotype: This beta chain lies outside the target of a library built for alpha chains; its clone size means little. This rearrangement joins TRBV14 to TRBJ2-1, with D hard to call. The V end lost 4 bases, the J end lost 6 bases, and 13 bases lay between the germline ends. The germline gives CDR1 SGHDN, CDR2 FVKESK. The CDR3 runs to 14 residues. In DNA form, the CDR3 reads TGTGCCAGCAGCCGGTCTTCAGCACCCAATGAGCAGTTCTTC. Encoded protein: CASSRSSAPNEQFF.

This clonotype was found a few times. Within a library made for alpha chains, this beta chain is off target, and its count is uninformative. The chain couples TRBV7-2 to TRBJ2-1; 8 bases line up with TRBD1. CDR3 length equals 15 residues. Germline V gives CDR1 SGHTA, CDR2 FQGNSA. V was pared by 3 bases and J by 7 bases, with 8 bases of the junction left unmatched. CDR3 sequence reads: CASSLDLQGANEQFF. The CDR3 region has the DNA TGTGCCAGCAGCTTGGATCTCCAGGGGGCGAATGAGCAGTTCTTC.

This clonotype qualifies as medium-sized. This beta chain is a stray sequence in a library constructed for alpha chains; its clone size is not meaningful. This chain joins TRBV7-9 and TRBJ2-3, with unresolved D. V was clipped by 0 bases and J by 6 bases, with 7 bases between them. Per germline, CDR1 SEHNR and CDR2 FQNEAQ (reference sequence). The length of the CDR3 is 13 residues. This CDR3 reads CASSLAGSDTQYF. Here the CDR3 DNA reads TGTGCCAGCAGCTTAGCGGGTTCGGATACGCAGTATTTT.

This clonotype ranks as medium-sized. Because the library targeted alpha chains, this beta chain is an off-target read whose size means little. This chain joins TRBV6-5 and TRBJ1-2, with D hard to call. Trimming shortened V by 0 bases and J by 4 bases, and 12 bases separated the two germline ends. The CDR3 contains 15 residues. CDR1 and CDR2 from the germline V gene are MNHEY and SVGAGI. The CDR3 coding sequence is TGTGCCAGCAGTTACTCGTGGGATTCGATCTATGGCTACACCTTC. This codes for CASSYSWDSIYGYTF.

This clonotype was seen ten or more times. With the library built for alpha chains, this beta chain is off target and its frequency is not meaningful. The chain is built from TRBV9 and TRBJ2-5; 13 nucleotides agree with TRBD2. The CDR3 runs to 18 residues. J lost 2 bases, V lost 4 bases, and 11 bases had no gene match. CDR1 and CDR2 from the germline V gene are SGDLS and YYNGEE. The chain's CDR3 is CASSPRYGLAGAQETQYF. The CDR3 DNA sequence: TGTGCCAGCAGCCCACGATACGGACTAGCGGGGGCGCAAGAGACCCAGTACTTC. Variable domain in full (rest from reference TRBV9 and TRBJ2-5): DSGVTQTPKHLITATGQRVTLRCSPRSGDLSVYWYQQSLDQGLQFLIQYYNGEERAKGNILERFSAQQFPDLHSELNLSSLELGDSALYFCASSPRYGLAGAQETQYFGPGTRLLVL.

In its sample, this clonotype ranks as medium-sized. This beta chain is a stray read from a library made for alpha chains; its abundance is not meaningful. This rearrangement joins TRBV27 to TRBJ2-7; no clear D gene. V was clipped by 5 bases and J by 0 bases, with 11 bases between them. This CDR3 is built from 14 residues. Per the germline V gene, CDR1 is MNHEY and CDR2 is SMNVEV (reference sequence). This chain's CDR3 is CASSPNRYSYEQYF. DNA of the CDR3: TGTGCCAGCAGTCCCAATAGGTACTCCTACGAGCAGTACTTC.

This clonotype appeared a single time. Since it is a stray read in a library aimed at alpha chains, this beta chain has a size that is not meaningful. The chain links TRBV4-2 to TRBJ2-7; D is perhaps TRBD2 (6 bases). The CDR3 runs to 16 residues. Germline-derived CDR1 and CDR2 are LGHNA and YNFKEQ. Trimming removed 0 bases from V and 0 bases from J, with 12 bases in between. In DNA, the CDR3 is TGTGCCAGCAGCCAAGATGCCGGAGGGAGCTCCTACGAGCAGTACTTC. Translated, it gives CASSQDAGGSSYEQYF.

This clonotype was seen many times. In a library made to pick up alpha chains, this beta chain is a stray read with a size that means little. The rearrangement joins TRBV6-6 to TRBJ1-1; D unclear. The V gene's germline CDR1 is MNHNY and CDR2 SVGAGI (reference sequence). V gave up 6 bases and J gave up 2 bases, with 7 bases separating them. This CDR3 is built from 12 residues. The chain's CDR3 is CASSHPNTEAFF. CDR3 nucleotides: TGTGCCAGCAGCCACCCCAACACTGAAGCTTTCTTT.

Comment on this clonotype: For a library built for alpha chains, this beta chain is a stray read; little rests on its size. This chain connects TRBV5-1 to TRBJ2-2; 7 bases align to TRBD2. The CDR3 has 15 residues. The germline V gene encodes CDR1 SGHRS and CDR2 YFSETQ. V lost 4 bases to trimming and J lost 6 bases; unmatched junction nucleotides: 9. The CDR3 coding sequence is TGCGCCAGCAGCCGGGACCGACTAGCCGCCGGGGAGCTGTTTTTT. It codes for CASSRDRLAAGELFF.

This clonotype has ten or more counts. This beta chain turned up in a library designed for alpha chains; as an off-target read, its abundance says little. This chain joins TRBV6-5 and TRBJ1-1, with D tentatively TRBD1 (6 bases). In germline, CDR1 is MNHEY, CDR2 SVGAGI. There are 12 residues in the CDR3. Trimming removed 5 bases from V and 5 bases from J, with 9 bases in between. The DNA of the CDR3 is TGTGCCAGCAGTCGGGACAAGACTGAAGCTTTCTTT. Translated: CASSRDKTEAFF.

This clonotype appeared many times. A library made for alpha chains picked up this beta chain off target, so its size means little. The chain has TRBV2 and TRBJ2-5; D is unclear. This CDR3 is 12 amino acids long. V lost 1 base and J 3 bases, leaving 3 bases between the germline ends. CDR1 SNHLY and CDR2 FYNNEI come from the germline V gene. The CDR3 loop is CASSEVEETQYF. The CDR3, as DNA: TGTGCCAGCAGTGAAGTTGAAGAGACCCAGTACTTC.

This clonotype is medium-sized (0.01 to 0.1%). The library was prepared for alpha chains; this beta chain is a stray read, so its frequency means little. The chain employs TRBV5-1 and TRBJ1-4, with D unresolved. The V gene's germline CDR1 is SGHRS and CDR2 YFSETQ. The CDR3 covers 13 residues. Trimming pared 0 bases from V and 5 bases from J, leaving 5 bases between. CDR3 DNA sequence: TGCGCCAGCAGCTTGGGAAAAAATGAAAAACTGTTTTTT. Its translation: CASSLGKNEKLFF.

This clonotype was counted many times. This beta chain was picked up by a library intended for alpha chains and is off target, so its count carries little meaning. The gene calls are TRBV5-1 and TRBJ2-3; 10 bases align to TRBD2. From germline, CDR1 is SGHRS and CDR2 YFSETQ. The trim removed 2 bases at V and 5 bases at J, leaving 5 bases unmatched. The CDR3 runs to 15 residues. The CDR3 DNA reads as TGCGCCAGCAGCTTCGCTAGCGGGGGCGGAGATACGCAGTATTTT. It encodes CASSFASGGGDTQYF.